These 17 T cell receptor beta chains were all obtained from the same sample, sequenced in a study of siplizumab effects on memory and regulatory T cells (dated by TCRdb to between 2017 and 2020). Library preparation employed the immunoSEQ multiplex PCR assay. TCRdb limited this immuneACCESS table to in-frame rearrangements with V and J called. A share of clones is missing; checked studies link under half to unresolved V genes, and the rest is unexplained. The sample records over 100,000 clones, roughly 92% of which are singletons. The ten largest clones take up about 1.1% of the sample. The sequenced sample was CD4+ T cells sorted from blood. These receptors were collected from a human donor in good health.

The rearrangement joins TRBV6-5 to TRBJ1-5; maybe TRBD1 (6 bases). Trimming shortened V by 8 bases and J by 5 bases, and 16 bases separated the two germline ends. This CDR3 is 14 amino acids long. Germline V gene lookup returns CDR1 MNHEY and CDR2 SVGAGI. The CDR3 is CASRRQGKHQPQHF. DNA of the CDR3: TGTGCCAGCCGACGGCAGGGGAAACATCAGCCCCAGCATTTT.

The gene calls are TRBV11-2 and TRBJ2-2; TRBD1 matches 8 bases. CDR3 size: 14 residues. Unmatched junction bases numbered 7, after V lost 9 bases and J lost 4 bases. CDR1 and CDR2 from the germline V gene are SGHAT and FQNNGV. CDR3 protein: CASLTGGSTGELFF. In nucleotides, the CDR3 is TGTGCCAGTTTAACAGGGGGATCCACCGGGGAGCTGTTTTTT. The variable domain in full, completed from reference TRBV11-2 and TRBJ2-2, reads EAGVAQSPRYKIIEKRQSVAFWCNPISGHATLYWYQQILGQGPKLLIQFQNNGVVDDSQLPKDRFSAERLKGVDSTLKIQPAKLEDSAVYLCASLTGGSTGELFFGEGSRLTVL.

The rearrangement joins TRBV29-1 to TRBJ1-2; 9 nucleotides agree with TRBD1. The CDR3 is 12 residues long. V was clipped by 8 bases and J by 7 bases; unmatched bases: 8. Germline V CDR1 and CDR2: SQVTM, ANQGSEA. The CDR3 loop is CSTGQGSLGYTF. The DNA for the CDR3 is TGCAGCACAGGACAGGGGTCGCTTGGCTACACCTTC.

CDR3 coding DNA: TGTGCCAGCAGCGAGGGGAGCGGGAGACAGGGACTAGACGAGCAGTACTTC. It yields the protein CASSEGSGRQGLDEQYF. This chain joins TRBV2 and TRBJ2-7, with a weak D call TRBD2 (8 bases). V was pared by 6 bases and J by 5 bases, with 26 bases between. Germline V gives CDR1 SNHLY, CDR2 FYNNEI. The CDR3 covers 17 residues.

The chain has TRBV19 and TRBJ1-4; TRBD1 might be the D (5 bases). Germline assignment: CDR1 LNHDA and CDR2 SQIVND (reference sequence). With 5 bases removed from V and 0 bases from J, the gap between germline ends came to 13 bases. The CDR3 contains 16 residues. The CDR3 sequence: CASSLGTSATNEKLFF. CDR3 nucleotide sequence: TGTGCCAGTAGTCTCGGGACGTCCGCAACTAATGAAAAACTGTTTTTT. Full variable domain (outside the CDR3, taken from reference TRBV19 and TRBJ1-4): DGGITQSPKYLFRKEGQNVTLSCEQNLNHDAMYWYRQDPGQGLRLIYYSQIVNDFQKGDIAEGYSVSREKKESFPLTVTSAQKNPTAFYLCASSLGTSATNEKLFFGSGTQLSVL.

The chain links TRBV19 to TRBJ2-3, with 9 nucleotides matching TRBD2. CDR3 length equals 14 residues. Germline CDR1 is LNHDA and CDR2 is SQIVND (reference sequence). Losses at the gene ends were 8 bases for V and 6 bases for J; bases not matched to a gene: 9. The CDR3 DNA sequence: TGTGCCAGTTCCGGGGGACTAGCATTGGATACGCAGTATTTT. The encoded protein is CASSGGLALDTQYF.

This rearrangement joins TRBV11-3 to TRBJ2-3, with D possibly called TRBD1 or TRBD2 (6 bases each). The CDR3 extends over 16 amino acids. V lost 6 bases and J 0 bases, leaving 16 bases between the germline ends. Looked up from germline, CDR1 is SGHNT and CDR2 is YENEEA. CDR3 sequence reads: CASSAGHATSTDTQYF. CDR3 in DNA: TGTGCCAGCAGTGCGGGACACGCAACTAGCACAGATACGCAGTATTTT.

The genes are TRBV20-1 and TRBJ2-1; D gene uncertain. The V end was cut by 1 base, the J end by 10 bases, with 8 bases between. Germline V lookup: CDR1 DFQATT, CDR2 SNEGSKA (reference sequence). The CDR3 loop spans 11 amino acids. The CDR3 nucleotides read TGCAGTGCTAGAGGGGTGAGAGAGCAGTTCTTC. Translating it yields CSARGVREQFF.

This sequence joins TRBV14 and TRBJ1-4; D is uncertain. CDR3 length equals 13 residues. CDR1 and CDR2 from the germline V gene are SGHDN and FVKESK. Trimming left V 4 bases short and J 7 bases short, with 10 bases between. CDR3 in DNA: TGTGCCAGCAGCCGGCAGGCCGGTGAAAAACTGTTTTTT. Its translation: CASSRQAGEKLFF.

V gene TRBV27 combines with J gene TRBJ2-4; D is perhaps TRBD1 (5 bases). Trimming took off 6 bases at V and 1 base at J, with 10 bases between the two ends. The CDR3 spans 14 residues. From germline, CDR1 is MNHEY and CDR2 SMNVEV (reference sequence). CDR3 nucleotide sequence: TGTGCCAGCAGCAAGGGGCTGGCCAAAAACATTCAGTACTTC. Amino acid sequence: CASSKGLAKNIQYF.

The chain links TRBV4-1 to TRBJ2-5, with D possibly matching TRBD2 (6 bases). Germline V gene lookup returns CDR1 MGHRA and CDR2 YSYEKL. The CDR3 loop spans 14 amino acids. Trimming took off 0 bases at V and 5 bases at J, with 10 bases between the two ends. CDR3: CASSQDGGRETQYF. The CDR3 nucleotides read TGCGCCAGCAGCCAAGATGGGGGGAGGGAGACCCAGTACTTC.

The chain joins TRBV29-1 to TRBJ2-1, with 10 bases lining up with TRBD2. The CDR3 is 13 residues long. The J segment lost 6 bases and the V segment lost 7 bases, leaving 6 bases of the junction unmatched. CDR1 is SQVTM, CDR2 ANQGSEA, per germline. The CDR3 DNA reads TGCAGCGGAAGCGGGAGGGGGGGCAATGAGCAGTTCTTC. It codes for CSGSGRGGNEQFF.

The chain uses TRBV11-1 and TRBJ2-3; TRBD2 matches at 13 bases. This CDR3 is built from 19 residues. Germline V gene sequence: CDR1 SGHAT, CDR2 FQDESV (reference sequence). With 6 bases clipped from V and 2 bases from J, the junction kept 14 bases outside the gene matches. CDR3 bases: TGTGCCAGCAGGCGGGGGACGACTAGCGGGAGGTACAACACAGATACGCAGTATTTT. Its protein product is CASRRGTTSGRYNTDTQYF.

The chain joins TRBV5-8 to TRBJ1-1; no clear D gene. V lost 4 bases, J lost 6 bases, and 13 bases lay in between. CDR1 SGHTS and CDR2 YDEGEE come from the germline V gene. The CDR3 extends over 13 amino acids. For the CDR3, the DNA is TGTGCCAGCAGCCCCCACCCCGTAGCTGAAGCTTTCTTT. Its protein product is CASSPHPVAEAFF.

The V gene is TRBV7-2, the J gene TRBJ1-4, with a weak D call TRBD1 (6 bases). The CDR3 is 15 residues long. V was clipped by 5 bases and J by 3 bases, with 13 bases between them. Germline V gene lookup returns CDR1 SGHTA and CDR2 FQGNSA. CDR3 residues: CASSLQGTSNEKLFF. In DNA form, the CDR3 reads TGTGCCAGCAGCCTCCAGGGGACTTCTAATGAAAAACTGTTTTTT.

This chain connects TRBV5-1 to TRBJ1-2; D is undetermined. Germline values: CDR1 SGHRS, CDR2 YFSETQ. V dropped 4 bases and J dropped 4 bases, with 8 bases sitting between them. The CDR3 consists of 12 residues. The CDR3 region is CASSLGSYGYTF. CDR3 nucleotides: TGCGCCAGCAGCCTGGGGTCCTATGGCTACACCTTC.

This chain joins TRBV5-1 and TRBJ2-3; no definite D call. The CDR3 has 13 residues. V lost 4 bases and J 6 bases, leaving 12 bases between the germline ends. Germline V gene data show CDR1 as SGHRS and CDR2 as YFSETQ. The CDR3 spells CASSTPPADTQYF. The CDR3 region has the DNA TGCGCCAGCAGCACCCCCCCAGCCGATACGCAGTATTTT.